This record covers a single T cell receptor beta chain. This specimen belongs to a study of Ad26.COV2.S vaccination and SARS-CoV-2 variants. Turning to the study itself: Ad26.COV2.S shots went into the muscle once or twice, 56 days apart.

As to treatment: about 20 received Ad26.COV2.S at low or high dose, single or two shots; several received placebo; per-sample allocation not given. Day 63 after the first injection of vaccine or placebo was the sampling time. The CDR3 loop spans 13 amino acids. Unmatched junction bases numbered 6, after V lost 7 bases and J lost 3 bases. Libraries were prepared by immunoSEQ multiplex PCR; TCRdb keeps only in-frame clonotypes and omits some of them. This sample has hundreds of thousands of clones, with 92% found just once. The receptor comes from a person aged 18 to 65 who received the Ad26.COV2.S COVID-19 vaccine or a placebo. The J gene is TRBJ2-7, the V gene TRBV12-3 or TRBV12-4, with 7 positions matching TRBD1. Specimen: peripheral blood, collected in a trial of Ad26.COV2.S vaccine versus placebo. The CDR3 region has the DNA TGTGCCAGCAAGGGGGCTTACCGCTACGAGCAGTACTTC. Amino acids: CASKGAYRYEQYF.